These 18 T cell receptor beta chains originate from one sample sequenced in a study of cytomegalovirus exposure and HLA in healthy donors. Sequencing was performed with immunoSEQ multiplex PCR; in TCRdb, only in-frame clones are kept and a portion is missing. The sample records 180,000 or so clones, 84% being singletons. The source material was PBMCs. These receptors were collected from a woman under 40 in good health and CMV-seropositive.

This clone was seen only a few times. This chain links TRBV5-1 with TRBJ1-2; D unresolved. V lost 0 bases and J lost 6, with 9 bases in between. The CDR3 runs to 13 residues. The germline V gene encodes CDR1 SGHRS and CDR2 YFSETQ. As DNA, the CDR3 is TGCGCCAGCAGCTTGGAATGGGGAGATGGCTACACCTTC. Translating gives CASSLEWGDGYTF.

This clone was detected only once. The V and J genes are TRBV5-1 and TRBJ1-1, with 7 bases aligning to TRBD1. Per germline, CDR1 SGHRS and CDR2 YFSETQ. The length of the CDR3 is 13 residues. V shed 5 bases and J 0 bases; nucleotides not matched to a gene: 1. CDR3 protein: CASRGTVNTEAFF. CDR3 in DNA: TGCGCCAGCAGAGGGACAGTGAACACTGAAGCTTTCTTT.

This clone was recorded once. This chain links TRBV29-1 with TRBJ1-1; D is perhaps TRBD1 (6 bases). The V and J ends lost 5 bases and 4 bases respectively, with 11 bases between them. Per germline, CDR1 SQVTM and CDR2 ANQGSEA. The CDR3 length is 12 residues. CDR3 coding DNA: TGCAGCGTTACAGGGCTGAGCACTGAAGCTTTCTTT. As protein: CSVTGLSTEAFF.

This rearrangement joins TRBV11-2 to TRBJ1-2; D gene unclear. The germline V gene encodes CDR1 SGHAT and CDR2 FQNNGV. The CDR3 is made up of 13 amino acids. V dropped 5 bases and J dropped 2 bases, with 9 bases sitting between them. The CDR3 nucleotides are TGTGCCAGCAGCGGTAACAGCAACTATGGCTACACCTTC. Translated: CASSGNSNYGYTF. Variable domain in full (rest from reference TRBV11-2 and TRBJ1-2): EAGVAQSPRYKIIEKRQSVAFWCNPISGHATLYWYQQILGQGPKLLIQFQNNGVVDDSQLPKDRFSAERLKGVDSTLKIQPAKLEDSAVYLCASSGNSNYGYTFGSGTRLTVV.

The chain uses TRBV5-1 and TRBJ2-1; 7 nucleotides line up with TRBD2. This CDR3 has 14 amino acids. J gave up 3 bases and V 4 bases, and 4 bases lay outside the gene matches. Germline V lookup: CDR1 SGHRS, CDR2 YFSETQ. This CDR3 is CASSREDFYNEQFF. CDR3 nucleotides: TGCGCCAGCAGCCGGGAGGACTTCTACAATGAGCAGTTCTTC.

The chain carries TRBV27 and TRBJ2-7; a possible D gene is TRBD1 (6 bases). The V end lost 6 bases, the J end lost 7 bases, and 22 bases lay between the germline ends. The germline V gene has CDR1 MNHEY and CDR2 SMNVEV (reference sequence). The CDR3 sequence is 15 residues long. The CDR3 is CASSERGQPYEEQYF. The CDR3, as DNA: TGTGCCAGCAGCGAAAGAGGACAGCCCTACGAAGAGCAGTACTTC.

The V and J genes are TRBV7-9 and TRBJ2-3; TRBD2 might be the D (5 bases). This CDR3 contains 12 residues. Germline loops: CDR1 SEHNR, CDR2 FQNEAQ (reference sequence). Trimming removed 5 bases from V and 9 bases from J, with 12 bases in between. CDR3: CASSLDSGTQYF. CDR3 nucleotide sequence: TGTGCCAGCAGCCTCGACTCGGGGACGCAGTATTTT.

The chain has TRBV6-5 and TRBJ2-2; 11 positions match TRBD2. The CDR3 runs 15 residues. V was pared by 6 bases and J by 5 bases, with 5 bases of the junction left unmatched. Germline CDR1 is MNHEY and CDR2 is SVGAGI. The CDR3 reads CASRQGLAATGELFF. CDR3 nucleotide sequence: TGTGCCAGCAGGCAGGGACTAGCGGCAACCGGGGAGCTGTTTTTT.

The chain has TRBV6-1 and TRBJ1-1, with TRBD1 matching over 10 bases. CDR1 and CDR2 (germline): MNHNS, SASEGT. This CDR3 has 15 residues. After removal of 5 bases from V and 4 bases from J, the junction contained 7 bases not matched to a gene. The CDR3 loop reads CASSLTGTGVTEAFF. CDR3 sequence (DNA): TGTGCCAGCAGTTTAACCGGGACAGGGGTCACTGAAGCTTTCTTT.

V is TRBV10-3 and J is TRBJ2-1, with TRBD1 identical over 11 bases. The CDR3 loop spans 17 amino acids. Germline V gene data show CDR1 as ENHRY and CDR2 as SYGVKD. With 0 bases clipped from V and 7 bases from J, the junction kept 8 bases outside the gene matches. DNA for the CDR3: TGTGCCATCAGTGAGTCACGGACAGGGGGCGCGGGGAATGAGCAGTTCTTC. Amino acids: CAISESRTGGAGNEQFF.

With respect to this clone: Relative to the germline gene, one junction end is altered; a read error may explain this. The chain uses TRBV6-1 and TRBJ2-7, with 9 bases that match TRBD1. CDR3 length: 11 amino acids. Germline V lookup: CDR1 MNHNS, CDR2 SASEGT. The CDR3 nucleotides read TGTGCCAGCAGTGATCGGGACAGGGAGGGCTTC. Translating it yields CASSDRDREGF.

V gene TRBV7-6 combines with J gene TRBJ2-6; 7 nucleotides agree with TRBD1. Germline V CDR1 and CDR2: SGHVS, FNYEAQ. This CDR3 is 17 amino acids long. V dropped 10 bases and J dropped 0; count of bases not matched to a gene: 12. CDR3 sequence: CAITPRGRFSGANVLTF. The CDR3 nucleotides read TGTGCCATCACGCCAAGGGGGCGGTTCTCTGGGGCCAACGTCCTGACTTTC.

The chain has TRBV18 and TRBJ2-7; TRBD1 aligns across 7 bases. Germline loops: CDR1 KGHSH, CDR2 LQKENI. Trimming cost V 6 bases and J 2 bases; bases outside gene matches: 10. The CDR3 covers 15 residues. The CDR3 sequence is CASSLRGTEAYEQYF. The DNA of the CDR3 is TGTGCCAGCTCCCTAAGAGGGACAGAAGCCTACGAGCAGTACTTC. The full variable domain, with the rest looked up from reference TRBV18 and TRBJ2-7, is NAGVMQNPRHLVRRRGQEARLRCSPMKGHSHVYWYRQLPEEGLKFMVYLQKENIIDESGMPKERFSAEFPKEGPSILRIQQVVRGDSAAYFCASSLRGTEAYEQYFGPGTRLTVT.

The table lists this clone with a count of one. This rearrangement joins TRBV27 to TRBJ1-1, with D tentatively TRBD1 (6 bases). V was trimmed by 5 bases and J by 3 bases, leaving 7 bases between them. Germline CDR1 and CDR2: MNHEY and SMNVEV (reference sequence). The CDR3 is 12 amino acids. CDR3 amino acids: CASSGQYTEAFF. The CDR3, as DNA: TGTGCCAGCAGTGGACAGTACACTGAAGCTTTCTTT.

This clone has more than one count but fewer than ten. In DNA, the CDR3 is TGCGCCAGCAGCCAAGTCCTAGACGACTATGGCTACACCTTC. It yields the protein CASSQVLDDYGYTF. The chain joins TRBV4-1 to TRBJ1-2, with D uncertain. The CDR3 is 14 amino acids. Germline assignment: CDR1 MGHRA and CDR2 YSYEKL. The V gene lost 1 base and the J gene lost 3 bases, with 9 bases spanning the gap.

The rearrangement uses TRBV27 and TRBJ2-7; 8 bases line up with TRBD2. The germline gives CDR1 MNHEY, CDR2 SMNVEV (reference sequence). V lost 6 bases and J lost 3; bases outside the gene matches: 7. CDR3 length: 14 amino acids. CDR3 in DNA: TGTGCCAGCAGGGACAGCGGGAGTTTCTACGAGCAGTACTTC. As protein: CASRDSGSFYEQYF.

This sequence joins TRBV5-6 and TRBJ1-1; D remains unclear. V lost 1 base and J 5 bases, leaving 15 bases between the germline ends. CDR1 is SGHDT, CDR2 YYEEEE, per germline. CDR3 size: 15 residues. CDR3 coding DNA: TGTGCCAGCAGCTTGATAGGCGGCTTGTGGACTGAAGCTTTCTTT. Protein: CASSLIGGLWTEAFF. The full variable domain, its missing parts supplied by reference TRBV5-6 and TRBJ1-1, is DAGVTQSPTHLIKTRGQQVTLRCSPKSGHDTVSWYQQALGQGPQFIFQYYEEEERQRGNFPDRFSGHQFPNYSSELNVNALLLGDSALYLCASSLIGGLWTEAFFGQGTRLTVV.

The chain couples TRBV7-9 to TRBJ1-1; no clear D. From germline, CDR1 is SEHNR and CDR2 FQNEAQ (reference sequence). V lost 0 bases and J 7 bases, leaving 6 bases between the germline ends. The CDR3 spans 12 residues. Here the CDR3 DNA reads TGTGCCAGCAGCTTAGCAGTAGATGAAGCTTTCTTT. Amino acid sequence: CASSLAVDEAFF.